The TCR beta chain under discussion was sequenced for a study of T cell responses to AZD1222 COVID-19 vaccine. Germline CDR1 is MNHEY and CDR2 is SMNVEV (reference sequence). The CDR3 runs to 15 residues. Trimming took 2 bases from V and 2 from J; bases not matched to a gene: 3. Data came from immunoSEQ multiplex PCR; TCRdb stores just in-frame clones and leaves some out. The table includes about 120,000 clones, 70% to 90% detected once. The sample was peripheral blood, taken on day 0 of MenACWY control vaccination. The clonotype comes from an adult in good health. This chain links TRBV27 with TRBJ2-1, with 7 bases lining up with TRBD2. CDR3 in amino acids: CASSLDSGPYNEQFF. CDR3 DNA sequence: TGTGCCAGCAGTTTAGATAGCGGGCCCTACAATGAGCAGTTCTTC.